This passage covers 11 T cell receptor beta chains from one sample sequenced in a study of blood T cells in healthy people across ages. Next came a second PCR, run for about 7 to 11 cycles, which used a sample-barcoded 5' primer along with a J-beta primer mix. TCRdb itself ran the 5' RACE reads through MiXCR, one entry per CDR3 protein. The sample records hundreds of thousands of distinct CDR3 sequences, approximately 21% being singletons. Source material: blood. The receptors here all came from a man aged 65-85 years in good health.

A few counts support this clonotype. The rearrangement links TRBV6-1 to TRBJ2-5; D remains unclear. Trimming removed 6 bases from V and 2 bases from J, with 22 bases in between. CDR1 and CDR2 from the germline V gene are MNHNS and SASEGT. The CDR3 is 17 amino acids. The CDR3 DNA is TGTGCCAGCAGGCCTCGTTCGTATTTATCTGGTCAAGAGACCCAGTACTTC. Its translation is CASRPRSYLSGQETQYF.

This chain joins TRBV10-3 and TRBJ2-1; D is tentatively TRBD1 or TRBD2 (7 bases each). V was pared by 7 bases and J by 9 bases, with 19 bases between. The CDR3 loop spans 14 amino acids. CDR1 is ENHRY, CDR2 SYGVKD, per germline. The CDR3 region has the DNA TGTGCCATCACCCAGGGGGGGCGAACAAGTGAGCAGTTCTTC. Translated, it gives CAITQGGRTSEQFF.

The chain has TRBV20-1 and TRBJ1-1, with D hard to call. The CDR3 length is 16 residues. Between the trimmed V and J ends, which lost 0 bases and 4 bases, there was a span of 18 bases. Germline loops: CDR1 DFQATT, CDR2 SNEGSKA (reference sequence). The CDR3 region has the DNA TGCAGTGCTAGAGATCTTGACGACAAAAGAGGCACTGAAGCTTTCTTT. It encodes CSARDLDDKRGTEAFF.

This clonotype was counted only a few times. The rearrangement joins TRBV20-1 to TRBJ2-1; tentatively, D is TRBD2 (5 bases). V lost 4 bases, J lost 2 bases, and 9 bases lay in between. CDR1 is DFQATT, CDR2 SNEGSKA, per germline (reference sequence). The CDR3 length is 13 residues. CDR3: CSATAGPYNEQFF. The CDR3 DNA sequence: TGCAGTGCTACGGCGGGCCCCTACAATGAGCAGTTCTTC.

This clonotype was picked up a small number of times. The CDR3 region has the DNA TGTGCCAGCAGTTACGGGGGACTCGGTTCAGATACGCAGTATTTT. Translating it yields CASSYGGLGSDTQYF. The chain links TRBV6-6 to TRBJ2-3, with D tentatively TRBD2 (6 bases). This CDR3 comprises 15 residues. V lost 2 bases and J lost 4, with 13 bases in between. CDR1 is MNHNY, CDR2 SVGAGI, per germline (reference sequence).

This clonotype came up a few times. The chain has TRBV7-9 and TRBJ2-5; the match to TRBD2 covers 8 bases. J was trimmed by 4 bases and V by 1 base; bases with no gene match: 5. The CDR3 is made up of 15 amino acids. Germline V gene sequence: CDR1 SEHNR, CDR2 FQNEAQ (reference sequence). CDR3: CASSLEREYAETQYF. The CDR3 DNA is TGTGCCAGCAGCTTAGAGCGGGAGTACGCAGAGACCCAGTACTTC.

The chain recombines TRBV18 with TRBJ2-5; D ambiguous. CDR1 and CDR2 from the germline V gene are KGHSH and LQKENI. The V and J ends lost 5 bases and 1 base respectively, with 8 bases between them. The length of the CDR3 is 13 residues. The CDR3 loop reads CASSASRQETQYF. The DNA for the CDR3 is TGTGCCAGCTCAGCTTCGCGCCAAGAGACCCAGTACTTC. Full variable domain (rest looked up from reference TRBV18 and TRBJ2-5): NAGVMQNPRHLVRRRGQEARLRCSPMKGHSHVYWYRQLPEEGLKFMVYLQKENIIDESGMPKERFSAEFPKEGPSILRIQQVVRGDSAAYFCASSASRQETQYFGPGTRLLVL.

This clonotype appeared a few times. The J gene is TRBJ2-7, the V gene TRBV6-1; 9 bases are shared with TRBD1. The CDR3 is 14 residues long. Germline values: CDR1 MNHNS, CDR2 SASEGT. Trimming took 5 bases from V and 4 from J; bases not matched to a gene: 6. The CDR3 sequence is CASSTGGDLYEQYF. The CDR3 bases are TGTGCCAGCAGTACAGGGGGCGACCTATACGAGCAGTACTTC.

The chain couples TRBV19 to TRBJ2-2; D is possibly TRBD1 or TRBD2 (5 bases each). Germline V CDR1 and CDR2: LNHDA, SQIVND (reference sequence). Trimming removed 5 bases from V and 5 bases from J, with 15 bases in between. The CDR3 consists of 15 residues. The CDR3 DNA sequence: TGTGCCAGTAGTCCGCTCGGGGCCCGGACCGGGGAGCTGTTTTTT. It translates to CASSPLGARTGELFF.

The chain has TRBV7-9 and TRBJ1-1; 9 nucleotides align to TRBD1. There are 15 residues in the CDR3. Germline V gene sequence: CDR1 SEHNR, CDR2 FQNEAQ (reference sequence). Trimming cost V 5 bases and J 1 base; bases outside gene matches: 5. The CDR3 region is CASSTRTGENTEAFF. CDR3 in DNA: TGTGCCAGCAGCACCCGGACAGGGGAGAACACTGAAGCTTTCTTT. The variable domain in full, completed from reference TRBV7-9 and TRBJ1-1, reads DTGVSQNPRHKITKRGQNVTFRCDPISEHNRLYWYRQTLGQGPEFLTYFQNEAQLEKSRLLSDRFSAERPKGSFSTLEIQRTEQGDSAMYLCASSTRTGENTEAFFGQGTRLTVV.

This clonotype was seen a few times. This chain's CDR3 is CASSLDAAPVQYF. CDR3 nucleotide sequence: TGTGCCAGCAGCTTGGACGCAGCACCGGTCCAGTACTTC. The rearrangement links TRBV5-5 to TRBJ2-1; D is uncertain. The J call may be mistaken, given a closer DNA end match to TRBJ2-5. CDR3 size: 13 residues. Germline CDR1 is SGHKS and CDR2 is YYEKEE (reference sequence).